The table lists the clone carrying this T cell receptor (beta chain) with a few counts. What it binds is unknown. As to treatment: approximately 9-day PBMC culture with coronavirus spike peptide pools or control peptides (ViraFEST assay). The Oncomine TCR Beta short-read assay generated sequence data from the DNA of cultured CD4+ T cells. TCRdb reprocessed the PCR reads with MiXCR, giving one entry per CDR3 protein. The sample yields approximately 24,000 distinct CDR3 sequences, approximately 37% seen once. The CDR3 is 13 residues long. V shed 3 bases, J shed 5 bases, and the junction held 2 bases outside the gene matches. The V gene's germline CDR1 is DFQATT and CDR2 SNEGSKA (reference sequence). This specimen belongs to a study of vaccination and CD4 T cells after COVID-19. Study as a whole: For post-vaccine samples, collection took place a median about 75 days after dose two, ranging from 14 to 241. A CEFX pool, an HIV-1 Nef pool, or no peptide went to control cultures.

The sequenced sample was CD4+ T cells from blood, cultured in vitro. The clonotype was recovered from a human donor who had recovered from COVID-19. The rearrangement joins TRBV20-1 to TRBJ1-4; TRBD1 agrees at 8 bases. The CDR3 DNA sequence: TGCAGTGCTAGGACAGGGGTCAATGAAAAACTGTTTTTT. This sequence encodes CSARTGVNEKLFF.